This T cell receptor (beta chain) was retrieved from a study of cytomegalovirus exposure and HLA in healthy donors. Use of 60 Vbeta and 13 Jbeta primers characterized the PCR. Sequenced by immunoSEQ multiplex PCR; TCRdb stores in-frame clones only, minus some. The repertoire consists of nearly 110,000 clones, with about 81% occurring once and the leading ten covering 2.5% to 3.5%. Concerning this clone: Its cognate antigen is unknown.

Study-wide results and caveats: As was reported, the HLA-A and HLA-B alleles of most subjects were accurately predicted from TCR beta sequences.

The ends were cut back, 3 bases at V and 7 bases at J, with 10 bases in the middle. There are 13 residues in the CDR3. CDR1 and CDR2 from the germline V gene are LNHDA and SQIVND (reference sequence). What was sequenced was PBMCs. The clonotype comes from a male donor in good health and CMV-seropositive. J is TRBJ1-5 and V is TRBV19; D is uncertain. The CDR3 DNA is TGTGCCAGTAGTATCCCCTCGGGGCAGCCCCAGCATTTT. Translated: CASSIPSGQPQHF. Based on the CDR3 plus reference TRBV19 and TRBJ1-5, the full variable domain is DGGITQSPKYLFRKEGQNVTLSCEQNLNHDAMYWYRQDPGQGLRLIYYSQIVNDFQKGDIAEGYSVSREKKESFPLTVTSAQKNPTAFYLCASSIPSGQPQHFGDGTRLSIL.